These 5 T cell receptor beta chains were all obtained from the same sample, sequenced in a study of cytomegalovirus exposure and HLA in healthy donors. Amplification used 60 Vbeta primers and 13 Jbeta primers. TCRdb keeps only in-frame clones here, not all; method: immunoSEQ multiplex PCR. Altogether approximately 130,000 clones are present, about 80% being singletons, with the ten largest covering 1% to 1.5%. Material: PBMCs. Receptor source: a girl aged 2-10 years in good health and CMV-seronegative.

V and J are TRBV11-2 and TRBJ2-1; weak D call: TRBD1 (5 bases). Trimming cost V 7 bases and J 12 bases, with 19 bases left between them. The CDR3 spans 13 residues. Per germline, CDR1 SGHAT and CDR2 FQNNGV. CDR3 in DNA: TGTGCCAGCACCGACTTTCCAGGGCCAAGGCAGTTCTTC. As protein: CASTDFPGPRQFF.

The rearrangement joins TRBV28 to TRBJ2-1; the D gene is possibly TRBD2 (6 bases). The CDR3 spans 17 residues. V dropped 2 bases and J dropped 4 bases, with 18 bases sitting between them. Germline V lookup: CDR1 MDHEN, CDR2 SYDVKM. CDR3 residues: CASSLGLQYPIYNEQFF. CDR3 nucleotides: TGTGCCAGCAGTTTAGGACTACAATATCCAATTTACAATGAGCAGTTCTTC.

The gene calls are TRBV10-3 and TRBJ2-5; D perhaps matches TRBD2 (5 bases). Gene TRBJ2-7 matches the end of the DNA better, so the J call may be wrong. Per germline, CDR1 ENHRY and CDR2 SYGVKD. The CDR3 has 14 amino acids. The chain's CDR3 is CAIRAGISSYEQYF. The CDR3, as DNA: TGTGCCATCAGGGCGGGTATTAGCTCCTACGAGCAGTACTTC.

V usage is TRBV4-1 and J usage is TRBJ2-1, with 14 bases fitting TRBD2. The J segment lost 10 bases and the V segment lost 0 bases, leaving 5 bases of the junction unmatched. CDR1 and CDR2 (germline): MGHRA, YSYEKL. The CDR3 has 16 amino acids. The CDR3 coding sequence is TGCGCCAGCAGCCAAGAGGGACTAGCGGGAGCGAACGAGCAGTTCTTC. As protein: CASSQEGLAGANEQFF.

The chain links TRBV7-9 to TRBJ2-3, with 9 bases fitting TRBD2. This CDR3 contains 15 residues. J was trimmed by 8 bases and V by 4 bases; bases with no gene match: 10. Germline V gene sequence: CDR1 SEHNR, CDR2 FQNEAQ (reference sequence). The CDR3 loop reads CASSSSSGARGTQYF. DNA for the CDR3: TGTGCCAGCAGCTCCTCTAGCGGGGCCCGGGGTACGCAGTATTTT.